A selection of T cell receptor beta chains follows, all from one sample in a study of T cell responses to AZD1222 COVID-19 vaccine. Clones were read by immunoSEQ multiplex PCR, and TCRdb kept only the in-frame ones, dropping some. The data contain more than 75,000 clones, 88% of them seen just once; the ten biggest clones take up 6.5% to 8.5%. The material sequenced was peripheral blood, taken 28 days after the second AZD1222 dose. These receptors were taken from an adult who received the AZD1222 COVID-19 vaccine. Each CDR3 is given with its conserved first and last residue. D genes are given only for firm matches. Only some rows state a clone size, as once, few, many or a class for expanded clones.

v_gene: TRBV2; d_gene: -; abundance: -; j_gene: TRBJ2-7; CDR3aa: CASSAQPSANYEQYF; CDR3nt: TGTGCCAGCAGTGCCCAGCCTAGCGCTAACTACGAGCAGTACTTC
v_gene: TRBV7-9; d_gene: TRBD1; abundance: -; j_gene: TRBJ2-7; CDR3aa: CASSFRTGDPYEQYF; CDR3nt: TGTGCCAGCAGCTTCAGGACAGGGGACCCCTACGAGCAGTACTTC
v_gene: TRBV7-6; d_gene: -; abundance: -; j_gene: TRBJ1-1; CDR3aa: CASSLASATEAFF; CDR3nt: TGTGCCAGCAGCTTAGCGTCGGCCACTGAAGCTTTCTTT
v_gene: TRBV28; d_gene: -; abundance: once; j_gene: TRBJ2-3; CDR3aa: CASSLHGRGADTQYF; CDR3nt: TGTGCCAGCAGTTTACACGGGAGAGGCGCAGATACGCAGTATTTT
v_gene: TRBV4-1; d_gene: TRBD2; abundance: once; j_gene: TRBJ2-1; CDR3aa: CASSQTRRAGVPNEQFF; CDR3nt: TGCGCCAGCAGCCAAACCAGAAGGGCGGGAGTCCCCAATGAGCAGTTCTTC
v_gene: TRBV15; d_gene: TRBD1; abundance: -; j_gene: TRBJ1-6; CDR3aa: CATSREAGQGYSPLHF; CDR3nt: TGTGCCACCAGCAGAGAGGCTGGACAGGGTTATTCACCCCTCCACTTT
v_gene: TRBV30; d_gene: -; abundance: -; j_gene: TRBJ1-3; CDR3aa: CAWSAGVQSGNTIYF; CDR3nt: TGTGCCTGGAGCGCAGGGGTACAATCTGGAAACACCATATATTTT
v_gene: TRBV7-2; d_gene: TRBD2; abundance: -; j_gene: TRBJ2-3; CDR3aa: CASRLPPSGRAPSDTQYF; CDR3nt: TGTGCCAGCAGGCTTCCCCCTAGCGGGAGGGCCCCCTCAGATACGCAGTATTTT
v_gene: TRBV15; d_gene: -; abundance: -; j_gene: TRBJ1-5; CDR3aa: CATSREDRSLEPQHF; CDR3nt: TGTGCCACCAGCAGAGAGGACAGATCCCTAGAGCCCCAGCATTTT
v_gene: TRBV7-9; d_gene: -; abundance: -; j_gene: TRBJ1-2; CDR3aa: CASSVNYGYTF; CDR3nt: TGTGCCAGCAGCGTCAACTATGGCTACACCTTC
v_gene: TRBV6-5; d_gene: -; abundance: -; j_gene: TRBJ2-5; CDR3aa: CASSYGTEETQYF; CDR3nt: TGTGCCAGCAGTTACGGGACGGAAGAGACCCAGTACTTC
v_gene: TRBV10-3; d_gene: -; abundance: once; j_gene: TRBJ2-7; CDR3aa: CAISESLYEQYF; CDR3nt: TGTGCCATCAGTGAGTCCTTATACGAGCAGTACTTC
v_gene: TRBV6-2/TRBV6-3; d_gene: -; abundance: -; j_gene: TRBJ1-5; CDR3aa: CASSYSTFGAQHF; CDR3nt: TGTGCCAGCAGTTACTCGACATTCGGGGCCCAGCATTTT
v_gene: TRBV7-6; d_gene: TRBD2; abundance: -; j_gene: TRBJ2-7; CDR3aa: CASSLAAGVVHEQYF; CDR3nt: TGTGCCAGCAGCTTAGCAGCGGGAGTAGTTCACGAGCAGTACTTC
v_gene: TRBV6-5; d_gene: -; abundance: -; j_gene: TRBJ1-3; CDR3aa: CASGSRGVGNTIYF; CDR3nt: TGTGCCAGCGGTAGTAGGGGCGTTGGAAACACCATATATTTT
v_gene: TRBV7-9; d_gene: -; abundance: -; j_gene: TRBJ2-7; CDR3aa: CASSPTLDGTNYEQYF; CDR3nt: TGTGCCAGCAGCCCCACACTAGATGGGACCAACTACGAGCAGTACTTC
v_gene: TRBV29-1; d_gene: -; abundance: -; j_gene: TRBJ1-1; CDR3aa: CSVRGVNTEAFF; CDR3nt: TGCAGCGTTCGGGGTGTGAACACTGAAGCTTTCTTT
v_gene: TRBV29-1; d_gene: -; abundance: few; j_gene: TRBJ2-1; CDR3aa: CSVEGGPGTPELIEQFF; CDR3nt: TGCAGCGTTGAAGGGGGGCCCGGGACACCGGAATTAATAGAGCAGTTCTTC
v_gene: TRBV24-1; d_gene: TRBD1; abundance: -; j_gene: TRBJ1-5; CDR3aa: CATSDPRQGNQPQHF; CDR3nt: TGTGCCACCAGTGACCCCAGACAGGGTAATCAGCCCCAGCATTTT
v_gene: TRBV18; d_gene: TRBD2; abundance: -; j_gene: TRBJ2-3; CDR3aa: CASSLATSGNPGTDTQYF; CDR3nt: TGTGCCAGCTCACTTGCTACTAGCGGGAATCCCGGCACAGATACGCAGTATTTT
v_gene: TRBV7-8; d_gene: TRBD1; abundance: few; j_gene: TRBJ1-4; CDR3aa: CASSLGDRWANEKLFF; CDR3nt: TGTGCCAGCAGCTTAGGGGACAGGTGGGCTAATGAAAAACTGTTTTTT
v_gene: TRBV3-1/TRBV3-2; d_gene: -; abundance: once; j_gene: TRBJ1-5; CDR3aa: CASSQGVTNQPQHF; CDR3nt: TGTGCCAGCAGCCAAGGCGTGACAAATCAGCCCCAGCATTTT
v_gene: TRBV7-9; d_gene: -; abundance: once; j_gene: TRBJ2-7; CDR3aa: CASSLGGSNEQYF; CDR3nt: TGTGCCAGCAGCTTAGGGGGTTCCAACGAGCAGTACTTC
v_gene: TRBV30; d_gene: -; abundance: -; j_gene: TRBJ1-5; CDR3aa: CAWSSLGGNQPQHF; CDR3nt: TGTGCCTGGAGTAGTCTGGGGGGCAATCAGCCCCAGCATTTT
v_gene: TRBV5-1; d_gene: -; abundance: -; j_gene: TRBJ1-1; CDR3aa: CASSLQYPPDSLNTEAFF; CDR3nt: TGCGCCAGCAGCTTGCAGTACCCCCCAGACAGCCTGAACACTGAAGCTTTCTTT
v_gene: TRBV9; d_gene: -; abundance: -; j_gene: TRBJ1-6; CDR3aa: CASSVGGWDNSPLHF; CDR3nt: TGTGCCAGCAGCGTAGGGGGCTGGGATAATTCACCCCTCCACTTT
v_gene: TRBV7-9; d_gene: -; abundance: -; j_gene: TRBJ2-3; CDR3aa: CASSPKGHIETQYF; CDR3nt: TGTGCCAGCAGCCCCAAGGGGCATATAGAAACGCAGTATTTT
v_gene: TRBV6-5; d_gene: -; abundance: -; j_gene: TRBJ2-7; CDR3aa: CASSSQGRYEQYF; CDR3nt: TGTGCCAGCAGTTCGCAGGGGAGGTACGAGCAGTACTTC
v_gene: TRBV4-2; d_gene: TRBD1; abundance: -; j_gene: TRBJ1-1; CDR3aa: CASSLQTGTEAFF; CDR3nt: TGTGCCAGCAGCCTCCAGACAGGGACTGAAGCTTTCTTT
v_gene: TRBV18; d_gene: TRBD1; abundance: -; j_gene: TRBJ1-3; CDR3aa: CASSPISRTGSRNTIYF; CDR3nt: TGTGCCAGCTCACCAATATCCCGGACAGGGAGCCGAAACACCATATATTTT
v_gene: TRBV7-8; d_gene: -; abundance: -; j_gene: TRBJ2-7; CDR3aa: CASSTTVSYEQYF; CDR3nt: TGTGCCAGCAGCACGACGGTCTCCTACGAGCAGTACTTC
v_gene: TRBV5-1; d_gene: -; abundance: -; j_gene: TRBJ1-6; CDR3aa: CASSLGDVGFSPLHF; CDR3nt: TGCGCCAGCAGCTTGGGGGACGTCGGTTTCTCACCCCTCCACTTT
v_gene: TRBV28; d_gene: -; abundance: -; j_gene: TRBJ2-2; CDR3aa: CASSLPGAGELFF; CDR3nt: TGTGCCAGCAGTTTACCGGGGGCCGGGGAGCTGTTTTTT
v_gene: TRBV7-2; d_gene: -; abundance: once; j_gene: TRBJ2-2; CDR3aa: CASSKLGAYQSNTGELFF; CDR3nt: TGTGCCAGCAGCAAACTAGGAGCCTACCAGTCGAACACCGGGGAGCTGTTTTTT
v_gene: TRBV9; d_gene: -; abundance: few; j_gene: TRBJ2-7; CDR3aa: CASSVDQGQYEQYF; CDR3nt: TGTGCCAGCAGCGTAGACCAGGGCCAGTACGAGCAGTACTTC
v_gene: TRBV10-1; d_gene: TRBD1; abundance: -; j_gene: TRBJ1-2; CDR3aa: CASSDDRARYTF; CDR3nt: TGCGCCAGCAGTGACGACAGGGCCCGCTACACCTTC
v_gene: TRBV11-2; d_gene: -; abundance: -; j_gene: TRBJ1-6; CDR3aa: CASSLGGGNPNSPLHF; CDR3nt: TGTGCCAGCAGCTTAGGGGGAGGGAACCCCAATTCACCCCTCCACTTT
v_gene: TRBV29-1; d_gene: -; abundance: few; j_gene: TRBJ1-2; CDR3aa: CSVDREQGTGYTF; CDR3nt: TGCAGCGTTGATAGGGAGCAGGGGACGGGCTACACCTTC
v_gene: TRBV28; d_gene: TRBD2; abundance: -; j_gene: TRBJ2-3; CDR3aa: CASNELAGGSSTDTQYF; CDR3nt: TGTGCCAGCAATGAACTAGCGGGAGGTTCTAGCACAGATACGCAGTATTTT
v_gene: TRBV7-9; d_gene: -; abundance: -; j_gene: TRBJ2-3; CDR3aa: CASSPRVTDTQYF; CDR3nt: TGTGCCAGCAGCCCGCGGGTCACAGATACGCAGTATTTT
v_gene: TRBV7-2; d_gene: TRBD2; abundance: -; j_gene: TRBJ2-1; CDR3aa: CASSPRLAGSYNEQFF; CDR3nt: TGTGCCAGCAGCCCGCGACTAGCGGGGTCGTACAATGAGCAGTTCTTC
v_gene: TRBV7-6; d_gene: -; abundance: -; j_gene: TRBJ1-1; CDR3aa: CASSPQGEGTEAFF; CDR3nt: TGTGCCAGCAGCCCCCAAGGAGAGGGAACTGAAGCTTTCTTT
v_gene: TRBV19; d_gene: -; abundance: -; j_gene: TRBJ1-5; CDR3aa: CATRKGGGRNQPQHF; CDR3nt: TGTGCCACCCGTAAGGGGGGCGGGAGGAATCAGCCCCAGCATTTT
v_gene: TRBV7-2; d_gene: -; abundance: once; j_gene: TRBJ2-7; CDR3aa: CASSLGVMAGHEQYF; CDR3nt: TGTGCCAGCAGCTTAGGTGTTATGGCGGGACACGAGCAGTACTTC
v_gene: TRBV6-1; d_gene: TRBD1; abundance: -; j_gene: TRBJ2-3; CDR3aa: CASSKESGTGGLWAQYF; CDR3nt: TGTGCCAGCAGTAAAGAATCGGGGACAGGGGGGCTTTGGGCGCAGTATTTT
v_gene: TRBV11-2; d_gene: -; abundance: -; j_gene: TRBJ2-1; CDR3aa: CASSLEYGGSNEQFF; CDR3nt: TGTGCCAGCAGCCTAGAGTATGGGGGTTCGAATGAGCAGTTCTTC
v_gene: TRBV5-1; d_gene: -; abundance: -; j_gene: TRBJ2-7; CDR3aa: CASSLEGVEQYF; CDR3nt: TGCGCCAGCAGCTTGGAGGGGGTCGAGCAGTACTTC
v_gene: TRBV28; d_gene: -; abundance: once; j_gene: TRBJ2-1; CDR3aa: CASSLGTLRDNEQFF; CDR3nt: TGTGCCAGCAGTTTAGGGACCTTACGTGATAATGAGCAGTTCTTC
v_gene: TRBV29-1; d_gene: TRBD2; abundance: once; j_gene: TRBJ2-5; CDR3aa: CSVEEGWLAGGQETQYF; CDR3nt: TGCAGCGTTGAAGAAGGTTGGCTAGCGGGAGGGCAAGAGACCCAGTACTTC
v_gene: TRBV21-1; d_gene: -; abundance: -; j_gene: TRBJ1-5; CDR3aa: CASLDRVGQPQHF; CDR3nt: TGTGCCAGCTTGGACAGGGTCGGTCAGCCCCAGCATTTT
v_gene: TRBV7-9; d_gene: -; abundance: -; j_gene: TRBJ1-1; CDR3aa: CASSLAGRENTEAFF; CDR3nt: TGTGCCAGCAGCTTAGCGGGCAGGGAGAACACTGAAGCTTTCTTT
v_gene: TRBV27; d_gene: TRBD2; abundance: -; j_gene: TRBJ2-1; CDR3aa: CASSFVTSSNEQFF; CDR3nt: TGTGCCAGCAGTTTCGTGACTAGCTCCAATGAGCAGTTCTTC
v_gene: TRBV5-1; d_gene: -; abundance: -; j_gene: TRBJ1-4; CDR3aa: CASSLEAGPNEKLFF; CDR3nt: TGCGCCAGCAGTCTGGAAGCAGGACCTAATGAAAAACTGTTTTTT
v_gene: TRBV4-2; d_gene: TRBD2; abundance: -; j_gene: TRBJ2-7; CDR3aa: CASSLVSGTSYEQYF; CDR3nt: TGTGCCAGCAGCCTAGTTAGCGGGACCTCCTACGAGCAGTACTTC
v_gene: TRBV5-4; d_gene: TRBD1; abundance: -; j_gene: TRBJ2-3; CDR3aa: CASSDGQGSTDTQYF; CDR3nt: TGTGCCAGCAGCGACGGACAGGGGAGCACAGATACGCAGTATTTT